This is a list of T cell receptor beta chains from one sample in a study of T cells after yellow fever vaccination. TCRdb itself ran the 5' RACE reads through MiXCR, one entry per CDR3 protein. This repertoire shows under 200,000 distinct CDR3 sequences, 8% to 13% found once; its top ten account for 36%. Specimen: CD8+ T cells sorted from PBMCs, collected 15 days after the yellow fever booster vaccination. The receptors derive from a man younger than 35 who received the YFV17D yellow fever vaccine. CDR3s leave out the opening cysteine and the closing phenylalanine or tryptophan.

length	V	J	CDR3
13	TRBV19	TRBJ2-1	ASRAGLSSYNEQF
12	TRBV4-1	TRBJ1-4	ASSQETGNEKLF
19	TRBV7-9	TRBJ2-2	ASTHNRSGLAGDSNTGELF
12	TRBV5-1	TRBJ1-1	ASSLNADGPEAF
13	TRBV4-2	TRBJ1-6	ASSPRGVGYSPLH
12	TRBV7-8	TRBJ2-5	ASSLTTSQETQY
14	TRBV28	TRBJ2-2	ASSTHRDTNTGELF
12	TRBV5-1	TRBJ2-3	ASSLRSAPDTQY
12	TRBV4-2	TRBJ2-3	ASSQDDSTDTQY
17	TRBV4-2	TRBJ2-6	ASSQGETDVWGGANVLT
11	TRBV29-1	TRBJ2-7	SVEEDRNYEQY
10	TRBV12-3/TRBV12-4	TRBJ2-1	ASRTSYNEQF
10	TRBV30	TRBJ2-1	AWSVTANEQF
13	TRBV6-4	TRBJ2-2	ASSVVAANTGELF
18	TRBV3-1	TRBJ2-3	ASSQEYRGGLSEPGDTQY
14	TRBV11-1	TRBJ2-1	ASSLAPDEGFNEQF
11	TRBV7-4	TRBJ1-2	ASSTLRDYGYT
10	TRBV6-5	TRBJ1-1	ASSYSFPGRF
15	TRBV7-9	TRBJ2-1	ASSPRFSGEVYNEQF
12	TRBV19	TRBJ2-3	ASNHRGGADTQY
15	TRBV7-9	TRBJ1-4	ASSSLRPGRPNEKLF
13	TRBV15	TRBJ1-1	ATSRPDRGGAEAF
18	TRBV4-3	TRBJ1-5	ASSQETGTGGFRSNQPQH
13	TRBV29-1	TRBJ2-5	SVHPTSGGMETQY
13	TRBV20-1	TRBJ2-3	SAEGLASPTDTQY
14	TRBV13	TRBJ1-4	ASSLAGQGLDEKLF
13	TRBV5-6	TRBJ2-5	ASSFLAGGEETQY
13	TRBV20-1	TRBJ1-1	SATSGGLYNTEAF
15	TRBV5-1	TRBJ2-3	ASSLELGHRGTDTQY
13	TRBV6-1	TRBJ2-7	ASSTGQGNPYEQY
13	TRBV13	TRBJ1-6	ASSSLGGGNSPLH